A selection of T cell receptor beta chains follows, all from one sample in a study of cytomegalovirus exposure and HLA in healthy donors. Some clones are missing from TCRdb's copy, which holds only in-frame ones; the method was immunoSEQ multiplex PCR. There are 150,000 to 180,000 clones in the sample; about 85% occur only once, and 7.7% lies in the top ten. The sequenced sample consisted of PBMCs. These receptors all come from a man aged 25 to 40 in good health and CMV-seropositive. Both conserved end residues are part of each CDR3. Each record gives: V gene, D gene, CDR3 length, J gene, clone size, CDR3 protein, CDR3 DNA. D genes are given only for firm matches. Clone size is not always given. Where it is, it says once, few, many or a class for expanded clones.

v_gene: TRBV28
d_gene: TRBD1
len: 15
j_gene: TRBJ2-1
abundance: .
CDR3aa: CASSLGTGGTNEQFF
CDR3nt: TGTGCCAGCAGTTTAGGGACAGGGGGAACGAATGAGCAGTTCTTC

v_gene: TRBV6-1
d_gene: .
len: 15
j_gene: TRBJ2-7
abundance: .
CDR3aa: CASSEDPTVLYEQYF
CDR3nt: TGTGCCAGCAGTGAAGATCCGACTGTCCTCTACGAGCAGTACTTC

v_gene: TRBV4-1
d_gene: TRBD1
len: 13
j_gene: TRBJ2-7
abundance: .
CDR3aa: CASSQVGTDEQYF
CDR3nt: TGCGCCAGCAGCCAAGTCGGGACAGACGAGCAGTACTTC

v_gene: TRBV6-1
d_gene: TRBD2
len: 15
j_gene: TRBJ2-7
abundance: .
CDR3aa: CASSTPSGGHYEQYF
CDR3nt: TGTGCCAGCAGTACACCTAGCGGGGGGCACTACGAGCAGTACTTC

v_gene: TRBV14
d_gene: .
len: 16
j_gene: TRBJ1-2
abundance: .
CDR3aa: CASSHIRQGSNYGYTF
CDR3nt: TGTGCCAGCAGCCATATTCGGCAGGGATCTAACTATGGCTACACCTTC

v_gene: TRBV4-3
d_gene: .
len: 15
j_gene: TRBJ1-2
abundance: .
CDR3aa: CASSQDRVTEGGYTF
CDR3nt: TGCGCCAGCAGCCAAGATCGGGTGACAGAAGGTGGCTACACCTTC

v_gene: TRBV6-5
d_gene: .
len: 14
j_gene: TRBJ1-1
abundance: .
CDR3aa: CASSYEGVGTEAFF
CDR3nt: TGTGCCAGCAGTTACGAGGGGGTAGGCACTGAAGCTTTCTTT

v_gene: TRBV11-2
d_gene: .
len: 15
j_gene: TRBJ1-4
abundance: .
CDR3aa: CASSLDSAGRGKLFF
CDR3nt: TGTGCCAGCAGCTTAGATTCGGCAGGGAGGGGAAAACTGTTTTTT

v_gene: TRBV2
d_gene: .
len: 14
j_gene: TRBJ1-3
abundance: .
CDR3aa: CASSEATAPIAIYF
CDR3nt: TGTGCCAGCAGTGAAGCGACAGCCCCAATTGCCATATATTTT

v_gene: TRBV4-3
d_gene: TRBD1
len: 17
j_gene: TRBJ1-2
abundance: few
CDR3aa: CASSQGADRVVFYGYTF
CDR3nt: TGCGCCAGCAGCCAGGGTGCTGACAGGGTGGTATTCTATGGCTACACCTTC

v_gene: TRBV5-6
d_gene: TRBD1
len: 16
j_gene: TRBJ1-1
abundance: .
CDR3aa: CASRRQGAALGTEAFF
CDR3nt: TGTGCCAGCAGAAGACAGGGGGCCGCCCTGGGCACTGAAGCTTTCTTT

v_gene: TRBV25-1
d_gene: TRBD1
len: 13
j_gene: TRBJ1-2
abundance: .
CDR3aa: CASGSTGNYGYTF
CDR3nt: TGTGCCAGCGGGTCGACAGGGAACTATGGCTACACCTTC

v_gene: TRBV7-7
d_gene: TRBD1
len: 13
j_gene: TRBJ2-7
abundance: few
CDR3aa: CASSLGTVYEQYF
CDR3nt: TGTGCCAGCAGCCTTGGGACAGTTTACGAGCAGTACTTC